The clone carrying this TCR beta chain has a count of ten or more. Its antigen is still unknown. Time point denoted: pre-sensitization, week 0. Sample treatment: therapeutic diphenylcyclopropenone sensitization with weekly scalp DPC. The sample comes from a study of human T cells and chemical hapten exposure. Study observations and caveats: Large CDR3 similarity clusters arose significantly more often from expanded TCRs than from controls. As the donors had alopecia, their immune response may differ from healthy people's. Sensitizing with DPC caused no change in TCRs above 1 in 1000 frequency.

The CDR3 has 13 residues. Germline V gene data show CDR1 as MNHEY and CDR2 as SVGEGT. V dropped 8 bases and J dropped 4 bases, with 14 bases sitting between them. MiXCR, run by TCRdb on the RACE reads, gives a single entry per CDR3 protein. The sample records fewer than 300,000 distinct CDR3 sequences, roughly 7.4% being singletons. This chain links TRBV6-2 or TRBV6-3 with TRBJ1-1; D is uncertain. The clonotype was recovered from a man between 18 and 35 years old with alopecia areata. Some clones in this sample may be carry-over from other donors' samples. The sample consisted of whole blood, taken in connection with sensitization to the hapten diphenylcyclopropenone (DPC). Here the CDR3 DNA reads TGTGCCAGCGGTGGACTCGGGCGCACTGAAGCTTTCTTT. This sequence encodes CASGGLGRTEAFF.